Listed below are T cell receptor beta chains from one sample, sequenced in a study of T cell repertoires in cytomegalovirus infection. TCRdb re-derived calls from the reads in MiXCR, one entry per CDR3 protein. The sample holds fewer than 950,000 distinct CDR3 sequences, approximately 32% seen once. These receptors have no identified antigens. The sample consisted of cultured CD8+ T cells from PBMCs, taken from culture after CMV antigen stimulation. The receptors were sampled from a human donor in good health (CMV status not recorded). Some clones in this sample may be carry-over from other donors' samples. The CDR3 runs from the conserved cysteine through the conserved F or W. D genes are given only for firm matches. Rows give clone size only sometimes, using once, few, many, or a class for an expanded clone.

CDR3 DNA: TGTGCCAGCAGTTTATCTACAGGGACTCAGCCCCAGCATTTT; CDR3 protein: CASSLSTGTQPQHF; clone size: many; V gene: TRBV27; J gene: TRBJ1-5; D gene: -
CDR3 DNA: TGTGCCAGTAACTCGTGGGACAATCAGCCCCAGCATTTT; CDR3 protein: CASNSWDNQPQHF; clone size: few; V gene: TRBV19; J gene: TRBJ1-5; D gene: -
CDR3 DNA: TGTGCCAGCAGCTTTGGCTTGGGGACCGGGGAGCTGTTTTTT; CDR3 protein: CASSFGLGTGELFF; clone size: many; V gene: TRBV7-2; J gene: TRBJ2-2; D gene: -
CDR3 DNA: TGCAGCGTTGAAGGGCCCCGGGAGGAGGGCTACACCTTC; CDR3 protein: CSVEGPREEGYTF; clone size: few; V gene: TRBV29-1; J gene: TRBJ1-2; D gene: -
CDR3 DNA: TGTGCCAGCAGCTCTCTCGCGGGACAGTACTCTGGGGCCAACGTCCTGACTTTC; CDR3 protein: CASSSLAGQYSGANVLTF; clone size: many; V gene: TRBV7-3; J gene: TRBJ2-6; D gene: -
CDR3 DNA: TGTGCCAGCAGTTACCGCGCCGGAGGAGGTCATGGCTACACCTTC; CDR3 protein: CASSYRAGGGHGYTF; clone size: few; V gene: TRBV6-2/TRBV6-3; J gene: TRBJ1-2; D gene: -
CDR3 DNA: TGTGCCAGCAGCCGCGACCCGACAGGGTTGGACTATGGCTACACCTTC; CDR3 protein: CASSRDPTGLDYGYTF; clone size: -; V gene: TRBV12-3/TRBV12-4; J gene: TRBJ1-2; D gene: TRBD1
CDR3 DNA: TGTGCCAGCAGTTTCGGGGTCGAGAATTCACCCCTCCACTTT; CDR3 protein: CASSFGVENSPLHF; clone size: -; V gene: TRBV27; J gene: TRBJ1-6; D gene: -
CDR3 DNA: TGTGCCAGCAGTGAACCGTCGAGGGGAGGAAGAAACATTCAGTACTTC; CDR3 protein: CASSEPSRGGRNIQYF; clone size: few; V gene: TRBV6-1; J gene: TRBJ2-4; D gene: -
CDR3 DNA: TGCAGCGTTGAAAGCGTTACTAACTATGGCTACACCTTC; CDR3 protein: CSVESVTNYGYTF; clone size: few; V gene: TRBV29-1; J gene: TRBJ1-2; D gene: -
CDR3 DNA: TGTGCCAGCAGTGAACGGGGGTCTGGGGCCAACGTCCTGACTTTC; CDR3 protein: CASSERGSGANVLTF; clone size: few; V gene: TRBV6-1; J gene: TRBJ2-6; D gene: -
CDR3 DNA: TGTGCCAGCAGTTCTACATACTACTACGAGCAGTACTTC; CDR3 protein: CASSSTYYYEQYF; clone size: -; V gene: TRBV27; J gene: TRBJ2-7; D gene: -
CDR3 DNA: TGTGCCAGCAGGTCTAAGGTAACTGAAGCTTTCTTT; CDR3 protein: CASRSKVTEAFF; clone size: -; V gene: TRBV12-3/TRBV12-4; J gene: TRBJ1-1; D gene: -
CDR3 DNA: TGCGCCAGCAGCTGGCCCCCCGACAGGGATACCGGGGAGCTGTTTTTT; CDR3 protein: CASSWPPDRDTGELFF; clone size: -; V gene: TRBV5-1; J gene: TRBJ2-2; D gene: TRBD1
CDR3 DNA: TGTGCCTCCAGTGGTCGGACAGGGGACTCAGCCGCGTCCTACAATGAGCAGTTCTTC; CDR3 protein: CASSGRTGDSAASYNEQFF; clone size: -; V gene: TRBV24-1; J gene: TRBJ2-1; D gene: TRBD1
CDR3 DNA: TGTGCCAGCAGTGAGGCTGTGGACAGTGATAGCAATCAGCCCCAGCATTTT; CDR3 protein: CASSEAVDSDSNQPQHF; clone size: -; V gene: TRBV2; J gene: TRBJ1-5; D gene: -
CDR3 DNA: TGTGCCAGCACCGAAAAGTGGGGGGGGGAGACCCAGTACTTC; CDR3 protein: CASTEKWGGETQYF; clone size: -; V gene: TRBV7-8; J gene: TRBJ2-5; D gene: TRBD2
CDR3 DNA: TGTGCCAGCAGTGAATGGGAGGAAGGGTACGCCGGGGAGCTGTTTTTT; CDR3 protein: CASSEWEEGYAGELFF; clone size: -; V gene: TRBV25-1; J gene: TRBJ2-2; D gene: -
CDR3 DNA: TGCGCCAGCAAAGTCCGTTCAGGAGCTAACGAGCAGTACTTC; CDR3 protein: CASKVRSGANEQYF; clone size: -; V gene: TRBV4-1; J gene: TRBJ2-7; D gene: -
CDR3 DNA: TGTGCCAGCACCGGAGGGTTCTATGGCTACACCTTC; CDR3 protein: CASTGGFYGYTF; clone size: -; V gene: TRBV6-5; J gene: TRBJ1-2; D gene: -
CDR3 DNA: TGTGCCACCAGCAGAGATCGGCTAGCGGGGACCACCGGGGAGCTGTTTTTT; CDR3 protein: CATSRDRLAGTTGELFF; clone size: -; V gene: TRBV15; J gene: TRBJ2-2; D gene: TRBD2
CDR3 DNA: TGTGCCAGCAGCCACGCGTCAGAAGAGGGGGAGGCCTACGAGCAGTACTTC; CDR3 protein: CASSHASEEGEAYEQYF; clone size: -; V gene: TRBV14; J gene: TRBJ2-7; D gene: -
CDR3 DNA: TGTGCCAGCAGTTACGGAGTTGAGAGCGGGGAGCTGTTTTTT; CDR3 protein: CASSYGVESGELFF; clone size: -; V gene: TRBV6-2/TRBV6-3; J gene: TRBJ2-2; D gene: -
CDR3 DNA: TGTGCCAGCAGTCCGACAGGGGGCTATGGCTACACCTTC; CDR3 protein: CASSPTGGYGYTF; clone size: many; V gene: TRBV12-3/TRBV12-4; J gene: TRBJ1-2; D gene: TRBD1
CDR3 DNA: TGTGCCAGCAGTACCCCGGGACCGATGTACAATCAGCCCCAGCATTTT; CDR3 protein: CASSTPGPMYNQPQHF; clone size: few; V gene: TRBV28; J gene: TRBJ1-5; D gene: -
CDR3 DNA: TGTGCCAGCAGCCCATCCGGCCCCTCTGGAAACACCATATATTTT; CDR3 protein: CASSPSGPSGNTIYF; clone size: many; V gene: TRBV7-8; J gene: TRBJ1-3; D gene: -
CDR3 DNA: TGTGCCATCCGACAGGGGGTCCTCTACGAGCAGTACTTC; CDR3 protein: CAIRQGVLYEQYF; clone size: once; V gene: TRBV10-3; J gene: TRBJ2-7; D gene: TRBD1
CDR3 DNA: TGTGCCAGCAGTGACGTGGGAACGGCCCCACAAGATACGCAGTATTTT; CDR3 protein: CASSDVGTAPQDTQYF; clone size: few; V gene: TRBV6-4; J gene: TRBJ2-3; D gene: -
CDR3 DNA: TGTGCCAGCAGTCTGTTGCGGGACAGGGGAATGACTTTCTTT; CDR3 protein: CASSLLRDRGMTFF; clone size: -; V gene: TRBV6-2/TRBV6-3; J gene: TRBJ1-1; D gene: TRBD1
CDR3 DNA: TGCAGTGCTAGCGGACACACGGATATCGCTGAAGCTTTCTTT; CDR3 protein: CSASGHTDIAEAFF; clone size: -; V gene: TRBV20-1; J gene: TRBJ1-1; D gene: -
CDR3 DNA: TGCGCCAGCAGCCCCGGACAGGGGGGGTATTCACCCCTCCACTTT; CDR3 protein: CASSPGQGGYSPLHF; clone size: -; V gene: TRBV5-1; J gene: TRBJ1-6; D gene: TRBD1
CDR3 DNA: TGTGCCAGCAGTTTAAGTAGGGGGCCGGGGGAGACCCAGTACTTC; CDR3 protein: CASSLSRGPGETQYF; clone size: -; V gene: TRBV12-3/TRBV12-4; J gene: TRBJ2-5; D gene: TRBD1
CDR3 DNA: TGTGCCAGCAGCCCATGGACAGGTTCGGGTACTGAAGCTTTCTTT; CDR3 protein: CASSPWTGSGTEAFF; clone size: few; V gene: TRBV7-2; J gene: TRBJ1-1; D gene: TRBD1
CDR3 DNA: TGCGCCAGCAGTTCCGGGACAGCATACCCTAACTATGGTTACACCTTC; CDR3 protein: CASSSGTAYPNYGYTF; clone size: -; V gene: TRBV4-1; J gene: TRBJ1-2; D gene: TRBD1
CDR3 DNA: TGCAGAGTCCTTGCAGGGGGAGATGAAAAACTGTTTTTT; CDR3 protein: CRVLAGGDEKLFF; clone size: -; V gene: TRBV29-1; J gene: TRBJ1-4; D gene: TRBD1
CDR3 DNA: TGTGCCATCCGCCCTAGGGTATCCAGAAACACCATATATTTT; CDR3 protein: CAIRPRVSRNTIYF; clone size: few; V gene: TRBV10-3; J gene: TRBJ1-3; D gene: -